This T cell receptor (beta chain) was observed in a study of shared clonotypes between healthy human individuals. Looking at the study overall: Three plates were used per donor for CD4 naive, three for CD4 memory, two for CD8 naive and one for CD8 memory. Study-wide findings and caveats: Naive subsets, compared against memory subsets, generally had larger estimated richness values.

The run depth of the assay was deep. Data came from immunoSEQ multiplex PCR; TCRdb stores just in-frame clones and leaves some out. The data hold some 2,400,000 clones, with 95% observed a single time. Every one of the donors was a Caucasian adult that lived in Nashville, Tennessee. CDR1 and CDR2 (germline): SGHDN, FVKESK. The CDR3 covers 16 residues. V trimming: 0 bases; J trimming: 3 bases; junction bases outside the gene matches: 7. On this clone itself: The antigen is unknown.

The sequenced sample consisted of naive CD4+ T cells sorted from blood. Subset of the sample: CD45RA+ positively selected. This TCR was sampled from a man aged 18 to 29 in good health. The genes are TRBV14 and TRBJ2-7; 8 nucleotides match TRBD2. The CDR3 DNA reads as TGTGCCAGCAGCCAAGATGTAAGCGGGAGAAGCTACGAGCAGTACTTC. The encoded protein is CASSQDVSGRSYEQYF.